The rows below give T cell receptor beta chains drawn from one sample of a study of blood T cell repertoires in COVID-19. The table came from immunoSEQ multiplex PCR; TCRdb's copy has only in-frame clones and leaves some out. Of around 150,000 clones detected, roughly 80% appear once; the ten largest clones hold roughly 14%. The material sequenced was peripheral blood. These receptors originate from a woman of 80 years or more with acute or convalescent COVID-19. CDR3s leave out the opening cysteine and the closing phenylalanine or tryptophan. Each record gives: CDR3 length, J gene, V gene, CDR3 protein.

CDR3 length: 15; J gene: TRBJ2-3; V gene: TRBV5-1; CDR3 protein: ASSLGLTSGSTDTQY
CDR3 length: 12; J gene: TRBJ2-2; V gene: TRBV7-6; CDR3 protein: ASSLGRQTGELF
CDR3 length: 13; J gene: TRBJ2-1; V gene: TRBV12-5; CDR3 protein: ASGLAYRDGNEQF
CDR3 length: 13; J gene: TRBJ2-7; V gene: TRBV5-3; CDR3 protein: ARSRRWDRVEEQY
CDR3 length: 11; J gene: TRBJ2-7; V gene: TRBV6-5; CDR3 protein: ASSSVDRGEQY
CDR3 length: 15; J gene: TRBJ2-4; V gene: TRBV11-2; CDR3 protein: ASSLDQQLLAKNIQY
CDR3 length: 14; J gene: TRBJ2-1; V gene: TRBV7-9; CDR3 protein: ASSYPPGQGENEQF
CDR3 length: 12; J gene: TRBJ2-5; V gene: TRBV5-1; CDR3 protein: ASSRQGQKETQY
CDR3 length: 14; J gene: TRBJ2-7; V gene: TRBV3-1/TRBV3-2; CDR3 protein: ASSQGSGGGFYEQY
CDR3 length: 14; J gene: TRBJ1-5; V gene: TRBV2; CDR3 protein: ASSEHRGRSNQPQH
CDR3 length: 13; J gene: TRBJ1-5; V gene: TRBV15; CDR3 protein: ATSRGDRGNQPQH
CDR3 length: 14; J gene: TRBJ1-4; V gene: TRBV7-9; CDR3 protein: ASSLWSSPTNEKLF
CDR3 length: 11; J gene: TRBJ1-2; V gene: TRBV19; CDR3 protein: ASSRQGIYGYT
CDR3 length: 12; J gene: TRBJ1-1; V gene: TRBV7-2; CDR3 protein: ASSSSGTGVEAF
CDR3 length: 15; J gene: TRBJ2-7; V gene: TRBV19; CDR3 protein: ASSRAGGQDYPHEQY
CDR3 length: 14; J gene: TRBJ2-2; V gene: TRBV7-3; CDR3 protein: ASSLLRTSGTGELF
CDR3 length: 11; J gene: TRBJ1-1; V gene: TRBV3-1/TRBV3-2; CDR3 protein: ASSQRVNTEAF
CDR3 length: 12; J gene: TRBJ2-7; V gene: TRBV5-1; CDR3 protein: ASSLEPWPREQY
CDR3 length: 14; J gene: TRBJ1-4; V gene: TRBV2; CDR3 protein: ASSLWTGATNEKLF
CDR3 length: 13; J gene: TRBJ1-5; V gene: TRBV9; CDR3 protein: ASSPSGTPNQPQH
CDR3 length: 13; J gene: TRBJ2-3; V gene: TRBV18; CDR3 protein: ASSTRQGAKDTQY
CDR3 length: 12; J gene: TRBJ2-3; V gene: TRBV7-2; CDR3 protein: ASQRTRTTDTQY
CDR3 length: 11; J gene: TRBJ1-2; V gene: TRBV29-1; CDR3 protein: SAPGQGNYGYT
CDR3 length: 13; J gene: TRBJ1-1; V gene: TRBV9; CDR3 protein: ASSPPDRGPTEAF
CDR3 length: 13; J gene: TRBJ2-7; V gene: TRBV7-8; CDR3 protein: ASSLAGLAGGEQY
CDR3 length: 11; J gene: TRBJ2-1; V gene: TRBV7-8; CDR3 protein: ASSLGGGGEQF
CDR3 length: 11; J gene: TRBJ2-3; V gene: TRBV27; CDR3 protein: ASRTTGTDTQY
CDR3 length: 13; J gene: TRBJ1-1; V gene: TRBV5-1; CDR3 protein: ASSLASWQGTEAF
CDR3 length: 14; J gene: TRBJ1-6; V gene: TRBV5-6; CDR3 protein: ASSPPPRGKNSPLH
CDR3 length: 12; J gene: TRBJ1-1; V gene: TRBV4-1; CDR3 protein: ASSPQGAGTEAF
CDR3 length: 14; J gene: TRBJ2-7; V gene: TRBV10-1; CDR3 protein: ASSECGGAVPYEQY
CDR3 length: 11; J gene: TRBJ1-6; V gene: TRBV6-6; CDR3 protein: ASSYGADSPLH
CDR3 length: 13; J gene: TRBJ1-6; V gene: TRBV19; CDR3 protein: ASSSRQGTFSPLH
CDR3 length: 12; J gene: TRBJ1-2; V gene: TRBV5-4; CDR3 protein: ASSLGTANYGYT
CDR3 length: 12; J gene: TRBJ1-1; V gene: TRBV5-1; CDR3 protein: ASSLAGANTEAF
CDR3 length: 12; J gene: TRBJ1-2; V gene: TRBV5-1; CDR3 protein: ASSPDRGDYGYT
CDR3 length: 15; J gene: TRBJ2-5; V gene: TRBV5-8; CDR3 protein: ASSLGRQGARGETQY
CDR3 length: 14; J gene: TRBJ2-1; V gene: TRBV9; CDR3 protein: ASSAPGAGGLNEQF
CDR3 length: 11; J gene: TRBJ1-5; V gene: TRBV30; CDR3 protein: AWASGEGQPQH
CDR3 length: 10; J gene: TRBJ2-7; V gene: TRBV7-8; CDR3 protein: ASSLGAYEQY
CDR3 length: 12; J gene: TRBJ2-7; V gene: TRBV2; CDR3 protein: ASSGSSGSEEQY
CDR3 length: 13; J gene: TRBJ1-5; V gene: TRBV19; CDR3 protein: ASTAGGRLIQPQH
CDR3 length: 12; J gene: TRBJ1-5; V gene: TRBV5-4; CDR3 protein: ASSLTGSNQPQH
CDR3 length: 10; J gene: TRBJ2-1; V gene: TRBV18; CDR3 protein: ASSQQDNEQF
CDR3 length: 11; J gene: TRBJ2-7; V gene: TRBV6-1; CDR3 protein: ASSDRTRWEQY
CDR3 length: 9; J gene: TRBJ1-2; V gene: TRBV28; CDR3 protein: ASSYRDGYT
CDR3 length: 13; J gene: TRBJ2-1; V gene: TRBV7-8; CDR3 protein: ASSLGPPEGNEQF
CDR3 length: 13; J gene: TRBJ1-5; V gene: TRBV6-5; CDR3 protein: ASSPRQGPNQPQH
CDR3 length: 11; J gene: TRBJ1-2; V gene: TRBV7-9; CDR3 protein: ASSLGGDYGYT
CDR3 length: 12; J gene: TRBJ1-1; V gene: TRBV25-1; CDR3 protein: ASSDATGNTEAF
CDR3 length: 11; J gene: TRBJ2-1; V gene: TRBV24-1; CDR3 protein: ATARAGGNEQF
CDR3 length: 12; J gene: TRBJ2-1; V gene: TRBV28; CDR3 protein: ASSLGGSDNEQF
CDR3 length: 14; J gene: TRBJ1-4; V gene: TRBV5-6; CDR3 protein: ASSQAGTATNEKLF
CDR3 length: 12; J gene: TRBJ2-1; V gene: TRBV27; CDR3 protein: ASSKGQGYNEQF
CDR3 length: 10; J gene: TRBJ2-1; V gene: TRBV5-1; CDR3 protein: ASMSDYNEQF
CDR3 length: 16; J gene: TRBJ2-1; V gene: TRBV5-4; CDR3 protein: ASSPPGLAGGPYNEQF
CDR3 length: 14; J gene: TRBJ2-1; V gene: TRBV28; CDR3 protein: ASSSWGGSSYNEQF
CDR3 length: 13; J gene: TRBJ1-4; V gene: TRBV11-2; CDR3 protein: ASSLGTGLAEKLF
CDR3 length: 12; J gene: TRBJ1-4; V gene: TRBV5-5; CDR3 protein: ASSLTGEAEKLF
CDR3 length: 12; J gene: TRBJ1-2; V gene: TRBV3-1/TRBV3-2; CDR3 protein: ASSQGTGYYGYT